This TCR beta chain was sequenced in a study of T cell responses to AZD1222 COVID-19 vaccine. Study results and limitations: Clonal diversity was possibly underestimated, and white British individuals and females predominated among donors. Along spike, vaccine-associated CD4 TCRs were found throughout, with dominance at 160-218 and 743-854. Every sample of the repertoires postdated the peak T cell response.

In regard to this clone: Its antigen is as yet unknown.

Germline CDR1 LNHDA, CDR2 SQIVND (reference sequence). The CDR3 has 16 amino acids. V dropped 6 bases and J dropped 1; count of bases not matched to a gene: 3. Produced via immunoSEQ multiplex PCR; TCRdb's table is partial and in-frame only. The sample records about 160,000 clones, about 90% being singletons. This rearrangement joins TRBV19 to TRBJ2-1, with 13 bases identical to TRBD2. The sequence was obtained from an adult in good health. The specimen comprised peripheral blood, sampled on day 0 of MenACWY control vaccination. For the CDR3, the DNA is TGTGCCAGTAGCACTAGCGGGAGGGGTTCCTACAATGAGCAGTTCTTC. This codes for CASSTSGRGSYNEQFF.